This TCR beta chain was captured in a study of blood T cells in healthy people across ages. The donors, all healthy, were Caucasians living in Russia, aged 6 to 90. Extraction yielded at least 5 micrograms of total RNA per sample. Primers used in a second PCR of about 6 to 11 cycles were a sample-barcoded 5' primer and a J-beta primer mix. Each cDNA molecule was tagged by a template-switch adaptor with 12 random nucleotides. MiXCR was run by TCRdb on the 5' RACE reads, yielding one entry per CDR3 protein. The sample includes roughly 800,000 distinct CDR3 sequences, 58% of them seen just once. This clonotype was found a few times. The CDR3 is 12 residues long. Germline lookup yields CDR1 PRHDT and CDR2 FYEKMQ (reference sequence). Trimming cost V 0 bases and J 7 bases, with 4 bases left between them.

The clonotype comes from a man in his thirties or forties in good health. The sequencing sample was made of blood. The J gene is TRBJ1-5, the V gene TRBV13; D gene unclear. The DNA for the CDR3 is TGTGCCAGCAGCTTAGGGTGGCAGCCCCAGCATTTT. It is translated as CASSLGWQPQHF.